The 25 T cell receptor beta chains below all came from one sample that was sequenced in a study of metastatic and nonmetastatic thyroid tumors. Until they underwent thyroid surgery, no patient had received any treatment. TCRdb re-called the PCR reads via MiXCR. The top ten clones hold roughly 15% of a sample with approximately 14,000 clones, about 12% of them seen once. Input material: blood. These receptors were obtained from a female donor with papillary thyroid cancer or a benign thyroid nodule (not recorded which). Some clones in this sample may be carry-over from other donors' samples.

The V gene is TRBV20-1, the J gene TRBJ1-2; no clear D gene. Trimming pared 2 bases from V and 6 bases from J, leaving 13 bases between. The CDR3 has 13 amino acids. Germline CDR1 reads DFQATT; CDR2 reads SNEGSKA (reference sequence). The CDR3 spells CSARPVNNDGYTF. The DNA for the CDR3 is TGCAGTGCTAGACCAGTAAATAATGATGGCTACACCTTC.

This clone was detected many times. The chain employs TRBV7-2 and TRBJ1-1, with a possible D match to TRBD1 (5 bases). The CDR3 is 15 residues long. V was cut by 5 bases and J by 1 base, with 14 bases left in between. Germline CDR1 SGHTA, CDR2 FQGNSA. This chain's CDR3 is CASSLRDGTNTEAFF. CDR3 DNA sequence: TGTGCCAGCAGCCTTCGGGACGGTACGAACACTGAAGCTTTCTTT.

This sequence joins TRBV10-3 and TRBJ1-3, with TRBD1 matching 9 bases. The junction had 4 bases not matched to a gene; V was cut back by 10 bases and J by 3 bases. The CDR3 totals 13 residues. CDR1 is ENHRY and CDR2 is SYGVKD in the germline V gene. CDR3: CATMDRGGNTIYF. CDR3 in DNA: TGTGCCACGATGGACAGGGGTGGAAACACCATATATTTT.

This clone was recorded a few times. This chain links TRBV28 with TRBJ2-5; D is tentatively TRBD1 or TRBD2 (6 bases each). CDR1 and CDR2 (germline): MDHEN, SYDVKM. Trimming took 6 bases from V and 2 from J, leaving 13 bases between them. The length of the CDR3 is 14 residues. The CDR3 loop reads CASSRQEGQETQYF. The CDR3 DNA sequence: TGTGCCAGCAGCCGACAGGAGGGTCAAGAGACCCAGTACTTC.

This clone has a count of ten or more. This chain's CDR3 is CASRGDARETQYF. CDR3 sequence (DNA): TGTGCCAGCAGGGGAGACGCACGGGAGACCCAGTACTTC. The chain employs TRBV6-1 and TRBJ2-5; D possibly corresponds to TRBD2 (5 bases). Looked up from germline, CDR1 is MNHNS and CDR2 is SASEGT. Trimming shortened V by 6 bases and J by 5 bases, and 13 bases separated the two germline ends. The CDR3 contains 13 residues.

This clone occurred many times. The chain recombines TRBV7-8 with TRBJ2-1; 10 nucleotides align to TRBD1. The CDR3 is made up of 15 amino acids. Germline V gene sequence: CDR1 SGHVS, CDR2 FQNEAQ. Trimming at V came to 1 base and at J to 10 bases, leaving 7 bases not matched to a gene. The CDR3 sequence: CASSLVGTGVREQFF. As DNA, the CDR3 is TGTGCCAGCAGCTTAGTAGGGACAGGGGTTCGGGAGCAGTTCTTC.

This clone has at least ten counts. This chain joins TRBV20-1 and TRBJ1-4; D may be TRBD1 (5 bases). From germline, CDR1 is DFQATT and CDR2 SNEGSKA (reference sequence). CDR3 length: 14 amino acids. V was shortened by 0 bases and J by 11 bases, with 16 bases between the two germline ends. This CDR3 reads CSARDDSLNWKLFF. The CDR3 DNA reads as TGCAGTGCTAGAGATGACAGTTTAAACTGGAAACTGTTTTTT.

This chain joins TRBV6-1 and TRBJ2-3; TRBD2 aligns across 9 bases. V dropped 6 bases and J dropped 4; count of bases not matched to a gene: 8. This CDR3 has 15 residues. Germline CDR1 MNHNS, CDR2 SASEGT. The CDR3 nucleotides read TGTGCCAGCAGAATAATAGCGGGGGCGGCAGATACGCAGTATTTT. This gives the protein CASRIIAGAADTQYF.

Points on this clone: Sequence at one end of the junction differs from germline and may be a read error. The chain recombines TRBV6-1 with TRBJ1-5, with D unclear. This CDR3 spans 14 amino acids. The germline gives CDR1 MNHNS, CDR2 SASEGT. The CDR3 DNA is TGTGCCAGCAGTGAAAAAGGGTACAATCAGCCCAAGCATTTT. Residues: CASSEKGYNQPKHF.

For this clone: As the CDR3 is not closed by the conserved phenylalanine or tryptophan, this likely results from a read error. The chain combines TRBV11-2 with TRBJ2-5, with TRBD1 identical over 8 bases. The CDR3 contains 18 residues. With V trimmed by 5 bases and J by 2 bases, 16 bases remained unmatched. Germline V gives CDR1 SGHAT, CDR2 FQNNGV. CDR3 DNA: TGTGCCAGCAGCAAGTCCACAGGGGGTCCCCCTCTTCAAGAGACCCAGTACCTC. This encodes CASSKSTGGPPLQETQYL.

The V call is TRBV20-1, the J call TRBJ2-7; TRBD2 agrees at 8 bases. This CDR3 is built from 14 residues. Germline CDR1 reads DFQATT; CDR2 reads SNEGSKA (reference sequence). V lost 0 bases, J lost 1 base, and 2 bases stayed unmatched. The CDR3 DNA reads TGCAGTGCTAGAGATCCGGGGGGGTCCTACGAGCAGTACTTC. It encodes CSARDPGGSYEQYF.

This clone rates as medium-sized. The rearrangement uses TRBV6-4 and TRBJ2-1; TRBD2 matches at 11 bases. Germline V gives CDR1 MRHNA, CDR2 SNTAGT. V trimming: 4 bases; J trimming: 6 bases; junction bases outside the gene matches: 5. The CDR3 sequence is 15 residues long. In DNA form, the CDR3 reads TGTGCCAGCAGTGCACTAGCGGGGGCGACCAATGAGCAGTTCTTC. Residues: CASSALAGATNEQFF.

Concerning this clone: A much bigger clone sits one base away, suggesting this may be a read error. The chain recombines TRBV3-1 with TRBJ2-5, with D possibly being TRBD1 or TRBD2 (6 bases each). Germline V gene sequence: CDR1 LGHDT, CDR2 YNNKEL (reference sequence). The CDR3 sequence is 15 residues long. CDR3 bases: TGTTCCAGCAGCCAATCGAGGGGGGAGGTTGAGACCCAGTACTTC. It specifies CSSSQSRGEVETQYF.

J is TRBJ2-3 and V is TRBV24-1, with D maybe TRBD2 (5 bases). Germline lookup yields CDR1 KGHDR and CDR2 SFDVKD. CDR3 size: 16 residues. V lost 5 bases to trimming and J lost 4 bases, with 18 bases between them. The CDR3 region has the DNA TGTGCCACCAGTGTTAGGTCGAGCGGTAGACCAGATACGCAGTATTTT. Its translation: CATSVRSSGRPDTQYF.

This clone was observed many times. This chain links TRBV18 with TRBJ2-1; D gene unclear. CDR1 and CDR2 from the germline V gene are KGHSH and LQKENI. Trimming shortened V by 3 bases and J by 3 bases, and 15 bases separated the two germline ends. This CDR3 is built from 16 residues. The CDR3 is CASSPTLSAYYNEQFF. The CDR3 DNA reads TGTGCCAGCTCACCTACCCTCTCCGCCTACTACAATGAGCAGTTCTTC.

This clone was counted a few times. The chain joins TRBV6-1 to TRBJ2-1; D call uncertain. V was pared by 6 bases and J by 1 base, with 13 bases between. The CDR3 extends over 15 amino acids. Germline V lookup: CDR1 MNHNS, CDR2 SASEGT. CDR3 sequence reads: CASSPRLGSYNEQFF. In DNA form, the CDR3 reads TGTGCCAGCAGCCCCCGCTTGGGGTCCTACAATGAGCAGTTCTTC.

This clone has at least ten counts. The chain recombines TRBV2 with TRBJ2-1, with D perhaps matching TRBD1 (6 bases). Germline V CDR1 and CDR2: SNHLY, FYNNEI. V was trimmed by 2 bases and J by 10 bases, leaving 15 bases between them. This CDR3 contains 14 residues. CDR3 in DNA: TGTGCCAGCAGTGAACTAGTAGGGGGTGGGGAGCAGTTCTTC. It codes for CASSELVGGGEQFF.

This clone was counted at least ten times. This chain joins TRBV2 and TRBJ1-5; possibly TRBD1 for D (6 bases). The germline CDR1 and CDR2 sequences are SNHLY and FYNNEI. The CDR3 has 15 residues. Between the trimmed V and J ends, which lost 4 bases and 7 bases, there was a span of 17 bases. This CDR3 is CASSVRLGAKQPQHF. The CDR3 DNA is TGTGCCAGCAGTGTTCGACTGGGGGCGAAGCAGCCCCAGCATTTT.

This clone qualifies as medium-sized. This chain connects TRBV2 to TRBJ2-7; D not certain. The V gene lost 5 bases and the J gene lost 3 bases, with 8 bases spanning the gap. Per germline, CDR1 SNHLY and CDR2 FYNNEI. The CDR3 length is 12 residues. The CDR3 here is CASSKRGYEQYF. The CDR3 bases are TGTGCCAGCAGTAAACGAGGCTACGAGCAGTACTTC.

The chain is built from TRBV11-2 and TRBJ2-3; no definite D call. Germline V lookup: CDR1 SGHAT, CDR2 FQNNGV. The CDR3 contains 18 residues. The V and J ends lost 5 bases and 1 base respectively, with 22 bases between them. CDR3 DNA sequence: TGTGCCAGCAGCCGTCGGTATGCCGGAGTGTCACGCACAGATACGCAGTATTTT. Encoded protein: CASSRRYAGVSRTDTQYF.

The table lists this clone with many counts. V gene TRBV7-9 combines with J gene TRBJ1-3; D not resolved. This CDR3 region has 16 residues. The V gene's germline CDR1 is SEHNR and CDR2 FQNEAQ (reference sequence). V gave up 1 base and J gave up 3 bases, with 13 bases separating them. The DNA of the CDR3 is TGTGCCAGCAGCTTAGGAGTCCCCTCCATTGGAAACACCATATATTTT. It codes for CASSLGVPSIGNTIYF.

This clone appeared a few times. At one of its ends the junction is not consistent with the germline gene, which may arise from a read error. The gene calls are TRBV3-1 and TRBJ2-5; D is uncertain. The germline V gene encodes CDR1 LGHDT and CDR2 YNNKEL (reference sequence). This CDR3 comprises 12 residues. The CDR3 DNA follows: TGTGCCAGCATCCAAGTAAGGGAGACCCAGTACTTC. Encoded protein: CASIQVRETQYF.

There are many counts of this clone. CDR3 sequence (DNA): TGTGCCATCAGTGAGGGGGTTGGGTATGGCTACACCTTC. The encoded protein is CAISEGVGYGYTF. The genes are TRBV10-3 and TRBJ1-2, with D uncertain. Per germline, CDR1 ENHRY and CDR2 SYGVKD. V was trimmed by 2 bases and J by 5 bases, leaving 9 bases between them. The CDR3 contains 13 residues.

This clone rates as medium-sized. The chain couples TRBV28 to TRBJ2-3; 8 nucleotides line up with TRBD2. Germline V gene lookup returns CDR1 MDHEN and CDR2 SYDVKM. V was pared by 3 bases and J by 1 base, with 12 bases of the junction left unmatched. The CDR3 totals 18 residues. In nucleotides, the CDR3 is TGTGCCAGCAGTTTTCCAAATATCCGGGGGGGTGGCACAGATACGCAGTATTTT. Protein: CASSFPNIRGGGTDTQYF.

Many counts were recorded for this clone. This sequence joins TRBV20-1 and TRBJ1-5; D not resolved. The CDR3 sequence is 13 residues long. Trimming cost V 2 bases and J 3 bases, with 8 bases left between them. Germline V CDR1 and CDR2: DFQATT, SNEGSKA (reference sequence). CDR3 sequence reads: CSARTGFNQPQHF. The CDR3 nucleotides are TGCAGTGCTAGAACGGGGTTCAATCAGCCCCAGCATTTT.